The rows below give T cell receptor beta chains drawn from one sample of a study of CD4+ T cells in melanoma. Sequencing used immunoSEQ multiplex PCR; TCRdb keeps in-frame clones, though not all of them. The sample lists some 15,000 clones; about 60% were seen once. Sequenced material: cells from a culture (not recorded whether cultured in vitro). These receptors all stem from a human donor with melanoma. Both conserved end residues are part of each CDR3. D genes are given only for firm matches. Size is omitted from some rows. Given values are once, few, many or a class for expanded clones.

>TRBJ2-1|TRBV6-5|NA|14|NA
TGTGCCAGCCAGTCGGCAGTTCGCCACAATGAGCAGTTCTTC
CASQSAVRHNEQFF
>TRBJ1-1|TRBV5-4|NA|14|NA
TGTGCCAGCAGCCCCGCCCCCGGGGACACTGAAGCTTTCTTT
CASSPAPGDTEAFF
>TRBJ1-3|TRBV19|NA|14|NA
TGTGCCAGCGTGGGGCAGGGTACCGGAAACACCATATATTTT
CASVGQGTGNTIYF
>TRBJ1-2|TRBV30|NA|13|NA
TGTGCCTGGAGTTCCCTTCCGGTATATGGCTACACCTTC
CAWSSLPVYGYTF
>TRBJ2-7|TRBV30|NA|13|TRBD1
TGTGCCTGGAGATGGGACAGGGGGAACGAGCAGTACTTC
CAWRWDRGNEQYF
>TRBJ1-5|TRBV6-5|once|15|NA
TGTGCCAGCACGGGGGGGACGGCGTACAATCAGCCCCAGCATTTT
CASTGGTAYNQPQHF
>TRBJ1-2|TRBV21-1|NA|15|NA
TGTGCCAGCAGCAGAAGGGGCCAGGTGGGAGATGGCTACACCTTC
CASSRRGQVGDGYTF
>TRBJ2-7|TRBV7-6|NA|12|NA
TGTGCCAGCAGTTCTAGCTCCTACGAGCAGTACTTC
CASSSSSYEQYF
>TRBJ2-3|TRBV6-6|NA|15|TRBD2
TGTGCCAGCAGTTACTCTAGCGGGGGCCCTCATACGCAGTATTTT
CASSYSSGGPHTQYF
>TRBJ1-2|TRBV18|few|13|NA
TGTGCCAGCTCACCTGACGGACACTATGGCTACACCTTC
CASSPDGHYGYTF
>TRBJ1-2|TRBV5-1|NA|13|NA
TGCGCCAGCAGCTTCCAACATAACTATGGCTACACCTTC
CASSFQHNYGYTF
>TRBJ2-1|TRBV10-2|few|14|TRBD2
TGCGCCAGCAGTGGCTGGGGACTATCCAATGAGCAGTTCTTC
CASSGWGLSNEQFF
>TRBJ1-1|TRBV9|NA|14|NA
TGTGCCAGCAGCGGGGGACACCTGAACACTGAAGCTTTCTTT
CASSGGHLNTEAFF
>TRBJ1-3|TRBV12-5|NA|13|NA
TGTGCTAGTGGTTTCGTACAGGTGGACACCATATATTTT
CASGFVQVDTIYF
>TRBJ1-1|TRBV5-1|NA|14|TRBD1
TGCGCCAGCAGTCAGGGGGCGCGCGGCACTGAAGCTTTCTTT
CASSQGARGTEAFF
>TRBJ2-7|TRBV19|NA|15|TRBD1
TGTGCCAGTAGTTTTCGGGACAGGGGCTCCTACGAGCAGTACTTC
CASSFRDRGSYEQYF
>TRBJ2-5|TRBV4-2|few|15|TRBD1
TGTGCCAGCAGCCAAGGAGACGCAGGGGGCGAGACCCAGTACTTC
CASSQGDAGGETQYF
>TRBJ1-6|TRBV7-9|medium-sized|14|NA
TGTGCCAGCAGCTTAGGGGACGGAGCTCATCCCCTCCACTTT
CASSLGDGAHPLHF
>TRBJ2-2|TRBV5-1|NA|15|NA
TGCGCCAGCAGCTTGTTCGGAGATGCATCCGGGGAGCTGTTTTTT
CASSLFGDASGELFF
>TRBJ2-7|TRBV11-3|NA|11|TRBD1
TGTGCCAGCGGGACAGGGGACGAGCAGTACTTC
CASGTGDEQYF
>TRBJ2-1|TRBV11-2|NA|12|NA
TGTGCCAGCAGCTTACGATCCAATGAGCAGTTCTTC
CASSLRSNEQFF
>TRBJ1-2|TRBV4-2|NA|14|TRBD1
TGTGCCAGCAGCGGGCAACAGGGGTTGGGGGGCTACACCTTC
CASSGQQGLGGYTF
>TRBJ2-3|TRBV5-1|NA|15|TRBD2
TGCGCCAGCAAGGTCGCTAGCGGGGGGGCAGATACGCAGTATTTT
CASKVASGGADTQYF
>TRBJ1-1|TRBV30|few|13|NA
TGTGCCTGGAGTGTACGTCGGGACACTGAAGCTTTCTTT
CAWSVRRDTEAFF
>TRBJ1-6|TRBV18|NA|14|NA
TGTGCCAGCTCACCAGAGGCTCATAATTCACCCCTCCACTTT
CASSPEAHNSPLHF
>TRBJ1-1|TRBV5-1|NA|15|NA
TGCGCCAGCAGCTTGGAAGGGGGGGGAGGCACTGAAGCTTTCTTT
CASSLEGGGGTEAFF
>TRBJ2-1|TRBV5-8|NA|15|NA
TGTGCCAGCAGAGGCAGACTAGTCTCCTACAATGAGCAGTTCTTC
CASRGRLVSYNEQFF
>TRBJ2-7|TRBV6-6|few|14|NA
TGTGCCAGCAGCAGCCGACGAGGGACCTACGAGCAGTACTTC
CASSSRRGTYEQYF
>TRBJ2-7|TRBV25-1|once|16|TRBD1
TGTGCCAGCAGTGAATTCTCCGGGACAGGGTCCTACGAGCAGTACTTC
CASSEFSGTGSYEQYF
>TRBJ1-1|TRBV5-1|NA|14|NA
TGCGCCAGCAGCTGGGGGGGACCCCACACTGAAGCTTTCTTT
CASSWGGPHTEAFF
>TRBJ2-3|TRBV7-3|NA|16|TRBD2
TGTGCCAGCAGCTTACGCCTAGCGGGGGGCGGTGATACGCAGTATTTT
CASSLRLAGGGDTQYF
>TRBJ1-2|TRBV6-5|few|14|TRBD1
TGTGCCAGCGGGGGCCGACAGGGCACCGTCGGCTACACCTTC
CASGGRQGTVGYTF
>TRBJ2-1|TRBV28|NA|14|NA
TGTGCCAGCAGTTCCCGGAAGGGTCGGAATGAGCAGTTCTTC
CASSSRKGRNEQFF
>TRBJ2-2|TRBV12-5|NA|17|NA
TGTGCTAGTGGTTTGGTACCCGGGGTTAGACTACCCGGGGAGCTGTTTTTT
CASGLVPGVRLPGELFF
>TRBJ1-6|TRBV5-6|NA|13|NA
TGTGCCAGCAGCGACGTTGGGACGGGGCCCCTCCACTTT
CASSDVGTGPLHF
>TRBJ1-1|TRBV2|few|14|NA
TGTGCCAGCAGTGAATCGGGACACTACACTGAAGCTTTCTTT
CASSESGHYTEAFF
>TRBJ2-2|TRBV14|NA|14|NA
TGTGCCAGCAGCCAAGACGGTCGTACGGGGGAGCTGTTTTTT
CASSQDGRTGELFF
>TRBJ2-1|TRBV11-3|NA|15|NA
TGTGCCAGCAGCCTGGGACCAACTAATATCAATGAGCAGTTCTTC
CASSLGPTNINEQFF
>TRBJ1-2|TRBV10-2|few|12|NA
TGCGCCAGCAGTGAGGTTCCCTATGGCTACACCTTC
CASSEVPYGYTF
>TRBJ2-2|TRBV11-2|NA|15|NA
TGTGCCAGCAGCTTAGATCGTAGGAACACCGGGGAGCTGTTTTTT
CASSLDRRNTGELFF
>TRBJ2-5|TRBV9|NA|13|TRBD2
TGTGCCAGCTCCCGACGGGGGGATGAGACCCAGTACTTC
CASSRRGDETQYF
>TRBJ2-5|TRBV6-6|NA|15|NA
TGTGCCAGCAGTCGAGCCGGGACTGCCGGTGAGACCCAGTACTTC
CASSRAGTAGETQYF
>TRBJ2-7|TRBV5-5|NA|18|TRBD2
TGTGCCAGCAGCCTAGGGACTAGCGGGGGGCGTACCTCCTACGAGCAGTACTTC
CASSLGTSGGRTSYEQYF
>TRBJ2-3|TRBV7-9|NA|15|TRBD2
TGTGCCAGCAGCTTGGGACTAGTTGTCGGGGATACGCAGTATTTT
CASSLGLVVGDTQYF
>TRBJ2-5|TRBV19|NA|14|NA
TGTGCCAGTCGGGGGGGGGACAGGTGGGAGACCCAGTACTTC
CASRGGDRWETQYF
>TRBJ2-3|TRBV19|NA|12|NA
TGTGCCACCAAGACAGTCCCAGATACGCAGTATTTT
CATKTVPDTQYF
>TRBJ2-5|TRBV7-9|few|12|NA
TGTGCCAGCAGCTTAGAGGAAGAGACCCAGTACTTC
CASSLEEETQYF
>TRBJ2-5|TRBV18|NA|15|TRBD1
TGTGCCAGCTCACTTTCGACAGGGGAATGGGAGACCCAGTACTTC
CASSLSTGEWETQYF
>TRBJ1-2|TRBV5-4|NA|17|NA
TGTGCCAGCAGCTTGGCCGAGTCCAGGTCCTCGGGGTATGGCTACACCTTC
CASSLAESRSSGYGYTF